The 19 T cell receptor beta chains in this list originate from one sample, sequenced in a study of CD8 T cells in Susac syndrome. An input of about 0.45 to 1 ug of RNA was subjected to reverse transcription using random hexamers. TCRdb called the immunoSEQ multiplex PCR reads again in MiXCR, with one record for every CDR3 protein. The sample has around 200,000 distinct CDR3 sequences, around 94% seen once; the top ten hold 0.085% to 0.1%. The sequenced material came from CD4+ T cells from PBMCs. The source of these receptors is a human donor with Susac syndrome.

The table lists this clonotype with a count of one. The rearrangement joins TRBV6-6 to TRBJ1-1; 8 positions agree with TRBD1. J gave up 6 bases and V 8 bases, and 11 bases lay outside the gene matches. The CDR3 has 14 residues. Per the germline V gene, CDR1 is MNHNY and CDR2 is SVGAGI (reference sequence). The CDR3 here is CASGGTGKDAEAFF. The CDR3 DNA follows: TGTGCCAGCGGAGGGACAGGAAAGGATGCTGAAGCTTTCTTT.

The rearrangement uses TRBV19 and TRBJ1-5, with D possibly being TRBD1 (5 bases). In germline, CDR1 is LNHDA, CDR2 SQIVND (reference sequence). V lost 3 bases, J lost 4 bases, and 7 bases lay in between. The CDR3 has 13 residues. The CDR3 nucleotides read TGTGCCAGTAGTATGCAGGGTAATCAGCCCCAGCATTTT. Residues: CASSMQGNQPQHF.

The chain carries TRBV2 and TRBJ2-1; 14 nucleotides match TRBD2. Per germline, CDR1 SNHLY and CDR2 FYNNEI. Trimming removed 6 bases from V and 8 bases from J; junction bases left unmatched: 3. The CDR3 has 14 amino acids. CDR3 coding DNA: TGTGCCAGCAGGGGACTAGCGGGAGAGGATGAGCAGTTCTTC. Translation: CASRGLAGEDEQFF. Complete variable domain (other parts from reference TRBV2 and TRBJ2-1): EPEVTQTPSHQVTQMGQEVILRCVPISNHLYFYWYRQILGQKVEFLVSFYNNEISEKSEIFDDQFSVERPDGSNFTLKIRSTKLEDSAMYFCASRGLAGEDEQFFGPGTRLTVL.

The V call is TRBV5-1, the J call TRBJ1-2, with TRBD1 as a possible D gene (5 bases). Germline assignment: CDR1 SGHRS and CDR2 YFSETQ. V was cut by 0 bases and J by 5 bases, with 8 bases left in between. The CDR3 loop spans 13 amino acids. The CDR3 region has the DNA TGCGCCAGCAGCTTGGAGACAGTATATGGCTACACCTTC. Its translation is CASSLETVYGYTF.

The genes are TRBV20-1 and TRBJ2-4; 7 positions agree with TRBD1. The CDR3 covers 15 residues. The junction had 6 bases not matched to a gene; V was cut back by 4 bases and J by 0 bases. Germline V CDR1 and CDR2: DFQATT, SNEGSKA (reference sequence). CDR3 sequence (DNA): TGCAGTGCTACCTCAGGGGGAGTAGCCAAAAACATTCAGTACTTC. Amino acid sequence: CSATSGGVAKNIQYF.

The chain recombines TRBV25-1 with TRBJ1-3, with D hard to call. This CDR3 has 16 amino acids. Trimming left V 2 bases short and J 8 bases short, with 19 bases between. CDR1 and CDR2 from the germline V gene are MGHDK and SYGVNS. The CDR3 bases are TGTGCCAGCAGTGAAACCTCAGCGGCGGAAGAACACACCATATATTTT. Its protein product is CASSETSAAEEHTIYF. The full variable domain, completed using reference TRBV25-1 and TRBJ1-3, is EADIYQTPRYLVIGTGKKITLECSQTMGHDKMYWYQQDPGMELHLIHYSYGVNSTEKGDLSSESTVSRIRTEHFPLTLESARPSHTSQYLCASSETSAAEEHTIYFGEGSWLTVV.

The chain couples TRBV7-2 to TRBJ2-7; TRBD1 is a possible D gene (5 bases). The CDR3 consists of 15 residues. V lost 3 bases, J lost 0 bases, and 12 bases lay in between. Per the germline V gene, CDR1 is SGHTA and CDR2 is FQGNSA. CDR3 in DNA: TGTGCCAGCAGCTTTGACAGTACCTTCTCCTACGAGCAGTACTTC. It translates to CASSFDSTFSYEQYF.

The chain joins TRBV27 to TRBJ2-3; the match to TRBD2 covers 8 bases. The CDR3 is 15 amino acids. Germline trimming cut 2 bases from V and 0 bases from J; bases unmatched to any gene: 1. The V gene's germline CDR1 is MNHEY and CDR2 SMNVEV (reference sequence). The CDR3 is CASSLTSGSTDTQYF. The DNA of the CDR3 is TGTGCCAGCAGTTTAACTAGCGGAAGCACAGATACGCAGTATTTT.

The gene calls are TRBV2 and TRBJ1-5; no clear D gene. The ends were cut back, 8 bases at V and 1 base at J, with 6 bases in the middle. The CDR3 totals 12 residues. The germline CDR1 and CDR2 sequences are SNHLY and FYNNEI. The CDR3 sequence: CASEGSNQPQHF. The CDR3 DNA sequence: TGTGCCAGCGAAGGGAGCAATCAGCCCCAGCATTTT. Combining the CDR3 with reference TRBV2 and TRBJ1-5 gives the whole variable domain EPEVTQTPSHQVTQMGQEVILRCVPISNHLYFYWYRQILGQKVEFLVSFYNNEISEKSEIFDDQFSVERPDGSNFTLKIRSTKLEDSAMYFCASEGSNQPQHFGDGTRLSIL.

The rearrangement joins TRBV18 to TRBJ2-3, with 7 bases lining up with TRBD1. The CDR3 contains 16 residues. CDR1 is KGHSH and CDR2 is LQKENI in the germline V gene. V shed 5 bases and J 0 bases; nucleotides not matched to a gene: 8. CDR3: CASSNSGTVSTDTQYF. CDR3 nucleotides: TGTGCCAGCTCAAATTCCGGGACAGTTAGCACAGATACGCAGTATTTT.

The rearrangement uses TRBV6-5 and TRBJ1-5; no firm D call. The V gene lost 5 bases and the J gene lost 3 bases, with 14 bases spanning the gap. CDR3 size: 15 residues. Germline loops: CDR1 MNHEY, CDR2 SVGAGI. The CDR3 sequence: CASSPSGSPNQPQHF. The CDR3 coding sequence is TGTGCCAGCAGTCCCTCGGGAAGCCCCAATCAGCCCCAGCATTTT.

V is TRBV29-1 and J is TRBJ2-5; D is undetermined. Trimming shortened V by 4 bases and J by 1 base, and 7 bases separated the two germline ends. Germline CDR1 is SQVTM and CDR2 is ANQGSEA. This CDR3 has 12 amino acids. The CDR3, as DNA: TGCAGCGTTGGACGGTCCCAAGAGACCCAGTACTTC. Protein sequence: CSVGRSQETQYF.

The CDR3 reads CASSQDPYQPQHF. The CDR3 DNA reads TGTGCCAGCAGCCAAGATCCCTATCAGCCCCAGCATTTT. The chain recombines TRBV3-1 with TRBJ1-5; D unclear. The ends were cut back, 0 bases at V and 5 bases at J, with 5 bases in the middle. CDR1 is LGHDT and CDR2 is YNNKEL in the germline V gene (reference sequence). The CDR3 sequence is 13 residues long.

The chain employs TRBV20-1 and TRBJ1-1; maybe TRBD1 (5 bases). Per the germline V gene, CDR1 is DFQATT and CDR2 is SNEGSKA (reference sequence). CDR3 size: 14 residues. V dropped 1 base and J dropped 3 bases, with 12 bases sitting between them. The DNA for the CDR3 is TGCAGTGCTAGAGGTGGGGGGGTGGACACTGAAGCTTTCTTT. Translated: CSARGGGVDTEAFF.

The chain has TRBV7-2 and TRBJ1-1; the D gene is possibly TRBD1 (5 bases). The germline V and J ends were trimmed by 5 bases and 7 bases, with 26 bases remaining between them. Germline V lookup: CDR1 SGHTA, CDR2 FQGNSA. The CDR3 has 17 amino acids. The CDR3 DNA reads TGTGCCAGCAGCGGCCGGGGGGGTCCCCCTCTTAGAGATGAAGCTTTCTTT. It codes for CASSGRGGPPLRDEAFF.

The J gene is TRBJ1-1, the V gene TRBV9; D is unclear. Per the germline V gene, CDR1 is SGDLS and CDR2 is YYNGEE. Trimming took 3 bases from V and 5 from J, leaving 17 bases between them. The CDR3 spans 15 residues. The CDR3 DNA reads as TGTGCCAGCAGCGGGGGATCCTTAAGAGGGACTGAAGCTTTCTTT. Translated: CASSGGSLRGTEAFF.

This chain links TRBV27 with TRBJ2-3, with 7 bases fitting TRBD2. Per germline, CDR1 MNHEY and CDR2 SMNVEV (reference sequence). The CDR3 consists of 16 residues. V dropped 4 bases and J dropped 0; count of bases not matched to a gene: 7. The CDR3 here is CASSSWPSGSTDTQYF. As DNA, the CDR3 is TGTGCCAGCAGTTCCTGGCCTAGCGGCAGCACAGATACGCAGTATTTT.

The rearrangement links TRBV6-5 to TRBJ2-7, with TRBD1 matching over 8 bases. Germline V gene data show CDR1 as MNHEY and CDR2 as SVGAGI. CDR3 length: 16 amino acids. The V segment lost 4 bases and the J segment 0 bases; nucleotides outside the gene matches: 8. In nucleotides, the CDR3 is TGTGCCAGCAGTTTTATCGACAGGGGCGCCTCCTACGAGCAGTACTTC. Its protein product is CASSFIDRGASYEQYF.

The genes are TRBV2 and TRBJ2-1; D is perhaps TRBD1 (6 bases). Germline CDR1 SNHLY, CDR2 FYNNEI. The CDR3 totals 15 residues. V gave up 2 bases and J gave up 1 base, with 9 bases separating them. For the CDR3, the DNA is TGTGCCAGCAGTGAATTTCAGGGGTCCTACAATGAGCAGTTCTTC. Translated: CASSEFQGSYNEQFF.